The 6 T cell receptor beta chains below were found in one sample sequenced in a study of metastatic and nonmetastatic thyroid tumors. No treatment of any kind had been given to any patient before thyroid surgery. TCRdb used MiXCR to call clones anew from the PCR reads. The sample contains tens of thousands of clones, roughly 27% of which appear only once. Material: blood. Receptors originate from a female donor with papillary thyroid cancer or a benign thyroid nodule (not recorded which). Some clones in this sample may be carry-over from other donors' samples.

In this sample, this clone turned up many times. The rearrangement uses TRBV20-1 and TRBJ1-1; D is ambiguous. Germline assignment: CDR1 DFQATT and CDR2 SNEGSKA (reference sequence). The CDR3 spans 12 residues. Trimming pared 5 bases from V and 4 bases from J, leaving 11 bases between. CDR3 DNA: TGCAGTGCTGCTTGGGGATCCACTGAAGCTTTCTTT. This translates into CSAAWGSTEAFF.

This clone was observed many times. The rearrangement links TRBV5-1 to TRBJ2-3, with D perhaps matching TRBD1 or TRBD2 (6 bases each). CDR1 is SGHRS, CDR2 YFSETQ, per germline. The CDR3 loop spans 14 amino acids. V gave up 4 bases and J gave up 3 bases, with 12 bases separating them. CDR3 DNA: TGCGCCAGCAGCCCCGGGGGCTTGACAGATACGCAGTATTTT. Translation gives CASSPGGLTDTQYF.

In its sample, this clone was seen many times. The gene calls are TRBV9 and TRBJ2-2; 10 bases match TRBD1. CDR1 and CDR2 from the germline V gene are SGDLS and YYNGEE. Losses at the gene ends were 2 bases for V and 4 bases for J; bases not matched to a gene: 8. The CDR3 has 17 residues. Here the CDR3 DNA reads TGTGCCAGCAGCGTTGGGACAGGGGCATCGTTCACCGGGGAGCTGTTTTTT. Its protein product is CASSVGTGASFTGELFF.

This chain joins TRBV14 and TRBJ2-7; 7 bases fit TRBD2. V lost 6 bases to trimming and J lost 10 bases; unmatched junction nucleotides: 12. CDR1 is SGHDN and CDR2 is FVKESK in the germline V gene. CDR3 length equals 13 residues. The CDR3 spells CASSQPAGRDQYF. As DNA, the CDR3 is TGTGCCAGCAGTCAACCCGCAGGGAGGGATCAGTACTTC.

The rearrangement uses TRBV11-2 and TRBJ2-1, with a weak D call TRBD2 (5 bases). The germline V gene encodes CDR1 SGHAT and CDR2 FQNNGV. The CDR3 contains 15 residues. Trimming cost V 5 bases and J 4 bases, with 15 bases left between them. The DNA for the CDR3 is TGTGCCAGCAGCCAAGACGTAGCGCGGTACAATGAGCAGTTCTTC. This encodes CASSQDVARYNEQFF. Filled out from reference TRBV11-2 and TRBJ2-1, the complete variable domain reads EAGVAQSPRYKIIEKRQSVAFWCNPISGHATLYWYQQILGQGPKLLIQFQNNGVVDDSQLPKDRFSAERLKGVDSTLKIQPAKLEDSAVYLCASSQDVARYNEQFFGPGTRLTVL.

The chain combines TRBV6-1 with TRBJ2-2, with D maybe TRBD2 (5 bases). The CDR3 runs 13 residues. V was clipped by 5 bases and J by 8 bases, with 12 bases between them. Germline assignment: CDR1 MNHNS and CDR2 SASEGT. DNA for the CDR3: TGTGCCAGCAGTCCGCCGGGAATAGGGGAGCTGTTTTTT. It yields the protein CASSPPGIGELFF.